Listed here is a single T cell receptor (beta chain). The study ran its PCR with 60 Vbeta and 13 Jbeta primers. Clones were sequenced by immunoSEQ multiplex PCR, and TCRdb holds only the in-frame ones, with some missing. The data contain 150,000 or so clones, roughly 68% of them singletons. The sample belongs to a study of cytomegalovirus exposure and HLA in healthy donors. This sequence was found in a man under 40 in good health and CMV-seropositive. Sequencing was performed on PBMCs.

This CDR3 is CASSLSPTGGFYEQFF. The CDR3 bases are TGTGCCAGCAGTTTATCCCCGACAGGGGGGTTCTATGAGCAGTTCTTC. The chain has TRBV27 and TRBJ2-1; 9 nucleotides align to TRBD1. The V gene end was trimmed by 0 bases and the J gene end by 8 bases; junction bases not matched to a gene: 8. CDR1 MNHEY and CDR2 SMNVEV come from the germline V gene (reference sequence). The CDR3 totals 16 residues.